The source of this T cell receptor beta chain is a study of cytomegalovirus exposure and HLA in healthy donors. General study results and limits: An analysis that came later showed most CMV-associated TCR beta chains appearing HLA-restricted.

This CDR3 is 22 amino acids long. V lost 4 bases and J lost 2; bases outside the gene matches: 25. PCR amplification relied on 60 Vbeta primers (plus 13 Jbeta primers). Profiled with immunoSEQ multiplex PCR; TCRdb holds only in-frame clones, not every one. The sample has 55,000 to 65,000 clones, around 83% seen once; the top ten hold approximately 1.5%. Worth noting for this clone: What it binds is not known.

The material sequenced was PBMCs. This TCR was sampled from a human donor in good health. The chain links TRBV5-3 to TRBJ1-5; 9 bases are a match to TRBD1. TRBV5-3 is an ORF for which the function is uncertain. As DNA, the CDR3 is TGTGCCAGAAGCCGGGATGGTACAGGGGGCGAAGGTCCCAGAGTTGGCAATCAGCCCCAGCATTTT. Residues: CARSRDGTGGEGPRVGNQPQHF.